This T cell receptor beta chain was identified during a study of cytomegalovirus exposure and HLA in healthy donors. Study-wide results and caveats: Reported performance of the classifier showed diagnosis of cytomegalovirus status with high specificity and sensitivity. V segments that were indistinguishable, TRBV6-2 and TRBV6-3 among them, were omitted from analysis.

With respect to this clone: Its matching antigen is unknown.

CDR3 length: 16 amino acids. V lost 2 bases to trimming and J lost 0 bases; unmatched junction nucleotides: 7. Germline assignment: CDR1 MDHEN and CDR2 SYDVKM. PCR employed 60 Vbeta and 13 Jbeta primers. Clones were sequenced by immunoSEQ multiplex PCR, and TCRdb holds only the in-frame ones, with some missing. The sample records 100,000 to 150,000 clones, roughly four fifths being singletons. This TCR was recovered from a woman between 35 and 50 years old in good health and CMV-seropositive. Sample: PBMCs. The genes are TRBV28 and TRBJ2-7; 7 bases fit TRBD1. The CDR3 bases are TGTGCCAGCAGTTTAGGAGCGCCAGGGGGCTCCTACGAGCAGTACTTC. Translated, it gives CASSLGAPGGSYEQYF.